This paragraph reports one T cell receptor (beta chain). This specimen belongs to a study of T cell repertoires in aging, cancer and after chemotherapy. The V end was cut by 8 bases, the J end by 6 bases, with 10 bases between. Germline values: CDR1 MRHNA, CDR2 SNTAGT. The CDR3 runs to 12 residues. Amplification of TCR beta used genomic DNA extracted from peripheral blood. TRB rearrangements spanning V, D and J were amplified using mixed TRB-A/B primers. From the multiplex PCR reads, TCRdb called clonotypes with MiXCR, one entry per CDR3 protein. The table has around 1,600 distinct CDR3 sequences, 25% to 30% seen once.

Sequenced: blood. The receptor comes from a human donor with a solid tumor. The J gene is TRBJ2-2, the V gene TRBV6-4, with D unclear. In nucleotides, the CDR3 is TGTGCCAGCCCCATTTCTCCCGGGGAGCTGTTTTTT. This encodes CASPISPGELFF.